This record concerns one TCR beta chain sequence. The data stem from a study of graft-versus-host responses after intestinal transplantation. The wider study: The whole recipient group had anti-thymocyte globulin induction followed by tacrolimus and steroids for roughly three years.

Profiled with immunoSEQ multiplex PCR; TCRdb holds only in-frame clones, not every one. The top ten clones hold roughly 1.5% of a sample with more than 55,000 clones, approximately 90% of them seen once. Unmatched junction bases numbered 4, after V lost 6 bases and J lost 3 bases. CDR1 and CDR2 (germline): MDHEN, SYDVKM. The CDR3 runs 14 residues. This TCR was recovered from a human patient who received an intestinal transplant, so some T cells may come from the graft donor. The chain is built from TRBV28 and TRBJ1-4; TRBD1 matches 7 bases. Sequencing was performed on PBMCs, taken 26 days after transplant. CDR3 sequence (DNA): TGTGCCAGCAGACCCGGGACAGCTAATGAAAAACTGTTTTTT. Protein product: CASRPGTANEKLFF.